The source of this T cell receptor (beta chain) is a study of T cells in Graves' hyperthyroidism and ophthalmopathy. Germline CDR1 reads ENHRY; CDR2 reads SYGVKD. The CDR3 runs 14 residues. J was trimmed by 6 bases and V by 6 bases; bases with no gene match: 4. TCR beta CDR3 region amplification was performed from RNA transcripts. First-round RT-PCR with HTBI primers amplified the TCR CDR3 region. MiXCR was run by TCRdb on the multiplex PCR reads, yielding one entry per CDR3 protein. The repertoire holds about 55,000 distinct CDR3 sequences, with 53% as singletons. This clonotype has at least ten counts.

The chain is built from TRBV10-3 and TRBJ2-1; TRBD1 aligns across 11 bases. The sequence was collected from a woman in her sixties or seventies with Graves' ophthalmopathy. Sequencing input: blood. This chain's CDR3 is CAISGTGGGNEQFF. CDR3 DNA sequence: TGTGCCATCAGCGGGACAGGGGGAGGCAATGAGCAGTTCTTC.